This TCR beta chain was observed in a study of blood T cell repertoires in COVID-19. Study in general: Acute and convalescent COVID-19 samples came from the United States, Italy and Spain. T cells, B-cell-depleted T cells, or PBMCs supplied cDNA or gDNA.

TCRdb keeps only in-frame clones here, not all; method: immunoSEQ multiplex PCR. The repertoire holds a few hundred thousand clones, with approximately 85% as singletons. The V gene lost 6 bases and the J gene lost 2 bases, with 11 bases spanning the gap. The germline V gene encodes CDR1 SGHAT and CDR2 FQNNGV. CDR3 length: 13 amino acids. Donors in Cohort 3 counted as recovered after two negative PCRs, clearance, or symptom resolution. Sample: PBMCs or T cells enriched from blood (not recorded which). The V and J genes are TRBV11-2 and TRBJ2-7; D is unclear. The TCR sequence derives from a man aged 25-45 years who had recovered from COVID-19. CDR3 sequence: CASSWAMTYEQYF. The CDR3 DNA is TGTGCCAGCAGTTGGGCCATGACCTACGAGCAGTACTTC.